Listed below are T cell receptor beta chains from one sample, sequenced in a study of cytomegalovirus exposure and HLA in healthy donors. Generated by immunoSEQ multiplex PCR, the TCRdb table keeps only in-frame clones and is missing some. The sample carries about 100,000 clones, roughly 75% recorded once. Sequenced material: PBMCs. Source of these receptors: a woman aged 18-30 years in good health and CMV-seropositive. Both conserved end residues are part of each CDR3. D genes are given only for firm matches. Clone sizes are given selectively: once, few, many, or a class where the clone is expanded.

cdr3_aa cdr3_nt clone_size j_call d_call v_call
CASSLELAGNYEQYF TGTGCCAGCTCACTGGAGCTAGCGGGAAACTACGAGCAGTACTTC NA TRBJ2-7 TRBD2 TRBV18
CATSRPTTGMSNQPQHF TGTGCCACCAGCAGACCTACGACAGGGATGAGCAATCAGCCCCAGCATTTT NA TRBJ1-5 TRBD1 TRBV15
CASSLTLPKVQAGVVSYNEQFF TGTGCCAGCAGCTTAACGTTGCCTAAGGTTCAAGCGGGAGTTGTCTCCTACAATGAGCAGTTCTTC NA TRBJ2-1 TRBD2 TRBV7-3
CASRDRGNTEAFF TGTGCCAGCAGGGACAGGGGGAACACTGAAGCTTTCTTT NA TRBJ1-1 TRBD1 TRBV2
CSVELQGQGTEAFF TGCAGCGTAGAATTACAGGGGCAGGGCACTGAAGCTTTCTTT NA TRBJ1-1 TRBD1 TRBV29-1
CASRMGTSGSWTDTQYF TGTGCCAGCAGAATGGGGACTAGCGGGAGTTGGACAGATACGCAGTATTTT NA TRBJ2-3 TRBD2 TRBV2
CASSEDRTSTDTQYF TGTGCCAGCTCCGAGGACAGGACGAGCACAGATACGCAGTATTTT NA TRBJ2-3 TRBD1 TRBV18
CASSYAPDRSKTQYF TGTGCCAGCAGTTACGCGCCTGACAGGTCGAAGACCCAGTACTTC once TRBJ2-5 NA TRBV6-5
CASTLSRGTYEQYF TGTGCCAGCACCCTGAGCAGGGGGACCTACGAGCAGTACTTC NA TRBJ2-7 TRBD1 TRBV27
CSVGDTQETQYF TGCAGCGTTGGGGACACCCAAGAGACCCAGTACTTC NA TRBJ2-5 NA TRBV29-1
CATSRDRDIGSNQPQHF TGTGCCACCAGCAGAGATCGTGATATCGGGAGCAATCAGCCCCAGCATTTT NA TRBJ1-5 NA TRBV15
CASTLMGQDNEEQYF TGTGCCAGCACCTTGATGGGCCAGGACAATGAGGAGCAGTACTTC NA TRBJ2-7 NA TRBV21-1
CASSGTSGKYNEQFF TGTGCCAGCAGCGGGACTAGCGGGAAATACAATGAGCAGTTCTTC NA TRBJ2-1 TRBD2 TRBV11-2
CASSGPGTSGRDPYEQYF TGCGCCAGCAGCGGCCCCGGGACTAGCGGGAGGGACCCCTACGAGCAGTACTTC NA TRBJ2-7 TRBD2 TRBV5-1
CASSLGQGEANYGYTF TGTGCCAGCAGCTTGGGACAGGGGGAAGCTAACTATGGCTACACCTTC few TRBJ1-2 TRBD1 TRBV5-8
CASSPRTSVNSGTDTQYF TGTGCCAGCTCACCACGGACTAGCGTAAATTCTGGCACAGATACGCAGTATTTT few TRBJ2-3 TRBD2 TRBV18
CASSLAPKETQYF TGTGCCAGCAGCTTAGCCCCCAAAGAGACCCAGTACTTC few TRBJ2-5 NA TRBV7-2
CASSPRNTEAFF TGTGCCAGCAGCCCCAGAAACACTGAAGCTTTCTTT NA TRBJ1-1 NA TRBV7-9
CASSGRVGDTEAFF TGTGCCAGCAGTGGCAGGGTAGGGGACACTGAAGCTTTCTTT NA TRBJ1-1 NA TRBV6-1
CASSFTSGAYEQYF TGTGCCAGCAGCTTTACTAGCGGTGCGTACGAGCAGTACTTC NA TRBJ2-7 TRBD2 TRBV5-4
CASSLASSGSSGETQYF TGCGCCAGCAGCTTGGCGTCTAGCGGGAGTTCGGGAGAGACCCAGTACTTC NA TRBJ2-5 TRBD2 TRBV5-1
CASNPGGTDRTEAFF TGTGCCAGCAACCCAGGAGGGACGGATCGCACTGAAGCTTTCTTT NA TRBJ1-1 NA TRBV5-4
CASSDSGQAQETQYF TGTGCCAGCAGTGACTCGGGTCAGGCCCAAGAGACCCAGTACTTC NA TRBJ2-5 NA TRBV6-4
CASSDSVGTEAFF TGTGCCAGCAGTGACTCGGTCGGCACTGAAGCTTTCTTT few TRBJ1-1 NA TRBV6-4
CASSLTPGVSQETQYF TGCGCCAGCAGCTTGACACCAGGGGTTTCCCAAGAGACCCAGTACTTC NA TRBJ2-5 NA TRBV5-1
CASSQDRSGSFQETQYF TGTGCCAGCAGCCAAGATAGGAGCGGGAGTTTCCAAGAGACCCAGTACTTC NA TRBJ2-5 TRBD2 TRBV14
CASSEEGVAGNTIYF TGTGCCAGCAGTGAAGAAGGGGTGGCTGGAAACACCATATATTTT NA TRBJ1-3 NA TRBV2
CASSLQGAGIGANVLTF TGCGCCAGCTCGCTACAGGGGGCGGGAATTGGGGCCAACGTCCTGACTTTC NA TRBJ2-6 TRBD1 TRBV5-1
CASSHGTYEQYF TGCGCCAGCAGCCACGGGACCTACGAGCAGTACTTC NA TRBJ2-7 NA TRBV4-1
CASSLRRQDTGELFF TGTGCCAGCAGCCTTAGGAGACAGGATACCGGGGAGCTGTTTTTT once TRBJ2-2 NA TRBV7-6
CAWSPTDRGFQPQHF TGTGCCTGGAGTCCCACCGACAGGGGGTTTCAGCCCCAGCATTTT NA TRBJ1-5 TRBD1 TRBV30
CSVQGTGELFF TGCAGCGTACAGGGGACCGGGGAGCTGTTTTTT NA TRBJ2-2 TRBD1 TRBV29-1
CALKRDSYEQYF TGTGCCTTGAAGCGGGACTCCTACGAGCAGTACTTC NA TRBJ2-7 TRBD2 TRBV30
CASSYERVGNTIYF TGTGCCAGCAGTTACGAGAGGGTCGGAAACACCATATATTTT few TRBJ1-3 NA TRBV6-5
CASGGQGDQPQHF TGTGCCAGCGGGGGACAGGGGGATCAGCCCCAGCATTTT NA TRBJ1-5 TRBD1 TRBV2
CASNPRQGENTEAFF TGTGCCAGCAACCCCCGACAGGGGGAGAACACTGAAGCTTTCTTT NA TRBJ1-1 TRBD1 TRBV27
CASSVGGRAYEQYF TGTGCCAGCAGCGTAGGCGGGAGGGCCTACGAGCAGTACTTC NA TRBJ2-7 TRBD2 TRBV9
CAIRGRTDKYEQYF TGTGCCATCAGGGGGCGGACAGACAAATACGAGCAGTACTTC few TRBJ2-7 NA TRBV10-3